This is a list of T cell receptor beta chains from one sample in a study of blood T cell repertoires in COVID-19. Only in-frame clones appear in the TCRdb table, and some are missing; sequencing was by immunoSEQ multiplex PCR. The sample holds roughly 180,000 clones; more than 80% are singletons and the top ten take approximately 7.1%. Input material: peripheral blood. These receptors originate from a human donor in a cohort sampled during active COVID-19. Both conserved end residues are part of each CDR3. The D gene is left open where the match is weak. Expanded clones get a size class; other rows say once, few or many, or leave the size out.

size	J	V	D	CDR3	DNA
-	TRBJ1-1	TRBV19	-	CASDAGMNTEAFF	TGTGCCTCGGACGCGGGGATGAACACTGAAGCTTTCTTT
once	TRBJ1-4	TRBV6-5	-	CASRAGRGEKLFF	TGTGCCAGCCGGGCAGGCAGGGGTGAAAAACTGTTTTTT
-	TRBJ2-7	TRBV2	-	CASSESGFSYEQYF	TGTGCCAGCAGTGAATCAGGTTTTTCCTACGAGCAGTACTTC
-	TRBJ2-7	TRBV6-1	-	CASSEARGPYEQYF	TGTGCCAGCAGTGAAGCGCGGGGCCCCTACGAGCAGTACTTC
once	TRBJ1-3	TRBV29-1	-	CSANSGNTIYF	TGCAGCGCCAACTCTGGAAACACCATATATTTT
few	TRBJ1-1	TRBV3-1/TRBV3-2	-	CASSQAGGRAEAFF	TGTGCCAGCAGCCAAGCGGGCGGGAGGGCTGAAGCTTTCTTT
-	TRBJ1-5	TRBV12-3/TRBV12-4	-	CASSLGQGQPQHF	TGTGCCAGCAGTTTGGGTCAGGGTCAGCCCCAGCATTTT
-	TRBJ2-5	TRBV6-2/TRBV6-3	-	CASSYSRLAPTGTQYF	TGTGCCAGCAGTTATTCCCGCCTAGCGCCTACGGGGACCCAGTACTTC
-	TRBJ2-7	TRBV5-8	TRBD1	CASSSGQNYEQYF	TGTGCCAGCAGCTCGGGACAGAACTACGAGCAGTACTTC
-	TRBJ1-1	TRBV19	TRBD1	CASSMGTGLNTEAFF	TGTGCCAGTAGTATGGGGACAGGGTTGAATACTGAAGCTTTCTTT
-	TRBJ2-2	TRBV6-2/TRBV6-3	TRBD1	CASSYQTGSTGELFF	TGTGCCAGCAGTTACCAGACAGGGAGCACCGGGGAGCTGTTTTTT
-	TRBJ1-2	TRBV6-6	-	CATEDRHEGFNYGYTF	TGTGCCACCGAGGACAGACACGAGGGGTTTAACTATGGCTACACCTTC
-	TRBJ1-2	TRBV15	-	CATWGEDYGYTF	TGTGCCACCTGGGGGGAGGACTATGGCTACACCTTC
-	TRBJ1-1	TRBV2	-	CASSEAPVAGNTEAFF	TGTGCCAGCAGTGAAGCGCCTGTGGCAGGGAACACTGAAGCTTTCTTT
-	TRBJ1-2	TRBV7-9	TRBD1	CASSRTGNYGYTF	TGTGCCAGCAGTCGGACAGGGAACTATGGCTACACCTTC
-	TRBJ2-7	TRBV6-2/TRBV6-3	-	CASSWAGPSYEQYF	TGTGCCAGCAGTTGGGCGGGGCCCTCCTACGAGCAGTACTTC
-	TRBJ2-7	TRBV5-5	-	CASSPHPRQMYEQYF	TGTGCCAGCAGCCCTCACCCCCGACAGATGTACGAGCAGTACTTC
-	TRBJ1-2	TRBV7-3	TRBD1	CASSQQGGYGGYTF	TGTGCCAGCAGCCAACAGGGGGGTTATGGTGGCTACACCTTC
-	TRBJ2-7	TRBV5-5	-	CASSLSQGIFHEQYF	TGTGCCAGCAGTTTATCCCAGGGAATCTTCCACGAGCAGTACTTC
-	TRBJ2-2	TRBV6-5	TRBD1	CATGGARITGELFF	TGTGCCACAGGGGGCGCTCGGATCACCGGGGAGCTGTTTTTT
-	TRBJ1-2	TRBV4-2	TRBD1	CASSPPGQGISYTF	TGTGCCAGCAGCCCTCCCGGACAGGGGATTAGCTACACCTTC
-	TRBJ2-1	TRBV4-2	-	CASSQVTGGETYNEQFF	TGTGCCAGCAGCCAAGTTACCGGCGGGGAGACCTACAATGAGCAGTTCTTC
-	TRBJ2-5	TRBV2	TRBD1	CASSRDRELRETQYF	TGTGCCAGCAGCCGGGACAGGGAGTTGCGAGAGACCCAGTACTTC
once	TRBJ1-4	TRBV19	TRBD1	CASSFWTGNNEKLFF	TGTGCCAGTAGTTTTTGGACAGGGAATAATGAAAAACTGTTTTTT
-	TRBJ1-6	TRBV2	-	CASSEIRDNSPLHF	TGTGCCAGCAGTGAAATCCGGGATAATTCACCCCTCCACTTT
-	TRBJ2-7	TRBV5-6	-	CASSFYSYEQYF	TGTGCCAGCAGCTTCTACAGCTACGAGCAGTACTTC